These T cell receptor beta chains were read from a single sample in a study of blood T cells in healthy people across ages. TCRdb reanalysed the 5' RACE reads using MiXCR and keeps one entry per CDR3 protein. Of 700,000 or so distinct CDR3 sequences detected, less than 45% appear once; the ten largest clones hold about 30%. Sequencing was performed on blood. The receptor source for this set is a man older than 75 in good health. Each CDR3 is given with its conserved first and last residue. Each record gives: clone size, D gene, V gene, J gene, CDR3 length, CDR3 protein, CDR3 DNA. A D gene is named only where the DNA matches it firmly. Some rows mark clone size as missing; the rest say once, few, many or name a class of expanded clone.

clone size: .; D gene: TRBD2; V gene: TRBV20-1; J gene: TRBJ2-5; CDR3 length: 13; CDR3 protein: CSAGGGEQETQYF; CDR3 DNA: TGCAGTGCGGGTGGGGGGGAACAAGAGACCCAGTACTTC
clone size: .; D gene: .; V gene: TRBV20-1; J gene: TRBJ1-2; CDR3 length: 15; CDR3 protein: CSAKSPLWVRYGYTF; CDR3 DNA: TGCAGTGCTAAGTCCCCTCTCTGGGTTCGGTATGGCTACACCTTC
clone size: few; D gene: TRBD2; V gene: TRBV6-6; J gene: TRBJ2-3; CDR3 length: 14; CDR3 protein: CASSYERDTDTQYF; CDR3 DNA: TGTGCCAGCAGTTACGAGCGGGACACAGATACGCAGTATTTT
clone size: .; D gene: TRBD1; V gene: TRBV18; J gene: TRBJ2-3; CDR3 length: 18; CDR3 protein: CASSEIAGTVFITDTQYF; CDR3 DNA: TGTGCCAGCTCGGAAATCGCCGGGACAGTTTTTATCACAGATACGCAGTATTTT
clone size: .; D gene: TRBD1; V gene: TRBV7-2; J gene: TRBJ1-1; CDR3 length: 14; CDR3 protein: CASSLARGHTEAFF; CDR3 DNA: TGTGCCAGCAGCTTAGCGAGGGGGCACACTGAAGCTTTCTTT
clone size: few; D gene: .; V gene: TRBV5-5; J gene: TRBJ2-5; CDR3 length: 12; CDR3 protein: CASSPTFPKQYF; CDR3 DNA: TGTGCCAGCAGCCCAACATTCCCGAAGCAGTACTTC
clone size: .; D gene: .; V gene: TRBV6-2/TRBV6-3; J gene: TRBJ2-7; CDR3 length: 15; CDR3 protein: CASRNTGAGTYEQYF; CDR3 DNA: TGTGCCAGCAGAAACACGGGGGCCGGGACCTACGAGCAGTACTTC
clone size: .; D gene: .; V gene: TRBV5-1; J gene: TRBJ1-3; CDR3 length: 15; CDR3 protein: CASSPLPRSGNTIYF; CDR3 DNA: TGCGCCAGCAGCCCCTTGCCCCGCTCTGGAAACACCATATATTTT
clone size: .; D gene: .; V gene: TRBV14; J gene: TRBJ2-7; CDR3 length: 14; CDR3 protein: CASSQEYGAYEQYF; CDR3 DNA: TGTGCCAGCAGCCAAGAATACGGAGCCTACGAGCAGTACTTC
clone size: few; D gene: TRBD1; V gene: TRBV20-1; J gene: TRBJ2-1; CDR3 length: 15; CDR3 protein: CSAPTRDRGRNEQFF; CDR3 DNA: TGCAGTGCTCCGACCCGGGACAGGGGTCGGAATGAGCAGTTCTTC
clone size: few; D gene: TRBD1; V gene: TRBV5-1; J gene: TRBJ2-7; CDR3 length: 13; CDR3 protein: CASSKDRNYEQYF; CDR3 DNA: TGCGCCAGCAGCAAGGACAGGAACTACGAGCAGTACTTC
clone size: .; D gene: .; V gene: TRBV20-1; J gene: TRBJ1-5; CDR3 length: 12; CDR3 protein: CSASGSGQPQHF; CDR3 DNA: TGCAGTGCTTCAGGGTCTGGACAGCCCCAGCATTTT
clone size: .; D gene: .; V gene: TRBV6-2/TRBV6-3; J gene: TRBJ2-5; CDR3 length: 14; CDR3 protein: CASSAGRISETQYF; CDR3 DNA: TGTGCCAGCAGTGCCGGTAGGATTTCGGAGACCCAGTACTTC
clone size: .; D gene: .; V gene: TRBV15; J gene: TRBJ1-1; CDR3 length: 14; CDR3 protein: CATSRGWRGTEAFF; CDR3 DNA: TGTGCCACCAGCAGAGGTTGGCGAGGCACTGAAGCTTTCTTT
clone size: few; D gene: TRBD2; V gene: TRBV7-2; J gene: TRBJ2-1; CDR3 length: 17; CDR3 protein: CASSLRPGTSWGNEQFF; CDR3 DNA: TGTGCCAGCAGCCTCCGGCCAGGGACTAGCTGGGGGAATGAGCAGTTCTTC
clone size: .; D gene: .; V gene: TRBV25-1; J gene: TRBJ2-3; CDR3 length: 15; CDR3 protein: CASSESTFLGGSQYF; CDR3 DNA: TGTGCCAGCAGTGAATCCACATTCCTAGGCGGGTCGCAGTATTTT
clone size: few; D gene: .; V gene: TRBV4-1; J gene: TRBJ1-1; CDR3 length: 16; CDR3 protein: CASSQVSGRGSTEAFF; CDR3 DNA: TGCGCCAGCAGCCAAGTTTCTGGCAGGGGCAGCACTGAAGCTTTCTTT
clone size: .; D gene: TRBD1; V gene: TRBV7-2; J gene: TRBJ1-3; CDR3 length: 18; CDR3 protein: CASSIGDRLGSSGNTIYF; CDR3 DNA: TGTGCCAGCAGCATAGGGGACAGGTTAGGGAGCTCTGGAAACACCATATATTTT
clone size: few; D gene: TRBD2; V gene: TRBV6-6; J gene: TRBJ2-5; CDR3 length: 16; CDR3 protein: CASSYPTSGSKETQYF; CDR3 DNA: TGTGCCAGCAGTTACCCGACTAGCGGGAGTAAAGAGACCCAGTACTTC
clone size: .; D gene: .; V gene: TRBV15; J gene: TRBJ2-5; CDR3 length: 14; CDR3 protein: CATSIGDVQETQYF; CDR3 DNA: TGTGCCACCAGCATCGGGGATGTCCAAGAGACCCAGTACTTC
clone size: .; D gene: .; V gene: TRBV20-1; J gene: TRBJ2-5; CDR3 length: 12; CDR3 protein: CSARVPGETQYF; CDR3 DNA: TGCAGTGCTAGAGTTCCGGGGGAGACCCAGTACTTC
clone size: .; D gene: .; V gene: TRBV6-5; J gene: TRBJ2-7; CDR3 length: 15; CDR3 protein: CASSYARQGFYEQYF; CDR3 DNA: TGTGCCAGCAGTTACGCGAGGCAGGGGTTCTACGAGCAGTACTTC
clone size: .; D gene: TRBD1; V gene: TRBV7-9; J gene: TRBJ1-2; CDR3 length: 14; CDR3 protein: CASRTGGADYGYTF; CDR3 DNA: TGTGCCAGCAGGACAGGGGGCGCGGACTATGGCTACACCTTC
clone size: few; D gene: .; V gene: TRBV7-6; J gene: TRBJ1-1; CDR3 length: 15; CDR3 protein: CASSVSSAMNTEAFF; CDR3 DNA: TGTGCCAGCAGCGTCAGCTCAGCAATGAACACTGAAGCTTTCTTT
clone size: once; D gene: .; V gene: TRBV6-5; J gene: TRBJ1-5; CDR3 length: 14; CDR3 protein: CASSDSQNNQPQHF; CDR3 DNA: TGTGCCAGCAGTGACAGTCAGAACAATCAGCCCCAGCATTTT
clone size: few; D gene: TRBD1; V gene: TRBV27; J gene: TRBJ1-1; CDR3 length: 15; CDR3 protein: CASSPTQGAGTEAFF; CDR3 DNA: TGTGCCAGCAGTCCGACTCAGGGGGCGGGGACTGAAGCTTTCTTT
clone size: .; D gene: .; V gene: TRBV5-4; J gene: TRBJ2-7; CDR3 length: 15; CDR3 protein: CASSLGGTARAEQYF; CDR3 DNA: TGTGCCAGCAGCTTGGGGGGGACGGCTCGGGCCGAGCAGTACTTC
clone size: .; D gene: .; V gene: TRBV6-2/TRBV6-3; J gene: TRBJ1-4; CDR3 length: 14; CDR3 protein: CASSRSRTNEKLFF; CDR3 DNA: TGTGCCAGCAGTAGAAGTCGAACTAATGAAAAACTGTTTTTT
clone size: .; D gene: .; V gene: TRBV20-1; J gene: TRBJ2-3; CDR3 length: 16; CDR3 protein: CSARPWGGQSTDTQYF; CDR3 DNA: TGCAGTGCTAGACCCTGGGGGGGGCAAAGCACAGATACGCAGTATTTT
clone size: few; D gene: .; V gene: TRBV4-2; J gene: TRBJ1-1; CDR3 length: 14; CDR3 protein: CASSQQPSLLEAFF; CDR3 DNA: TGTGCCAGCAGCCAACAACCAAGCCTATTAGAAGCTTTCTTT
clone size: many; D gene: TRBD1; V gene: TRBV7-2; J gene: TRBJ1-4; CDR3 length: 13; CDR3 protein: CASSTGGGEKLFF; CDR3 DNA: TGTGCCAGCAGCACAGGGGGAGGTGAAAAACTGTTTTTT
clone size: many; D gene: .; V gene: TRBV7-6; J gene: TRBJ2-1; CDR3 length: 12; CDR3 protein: CASSPGVGEQFF; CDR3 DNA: TGTGCCAGCAGCCCAGGGGTGGGTGAGCAGTTCTTC
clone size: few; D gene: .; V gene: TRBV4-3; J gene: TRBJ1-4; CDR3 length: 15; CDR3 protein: CASSQDNRANEKLFF; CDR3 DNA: TGCGCCAGCAGCCAAGATAACCGGGCTAATGAAAAACTGTTTTTT
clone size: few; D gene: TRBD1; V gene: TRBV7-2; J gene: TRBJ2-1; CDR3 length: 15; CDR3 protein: CASIQESTGGNEQFF; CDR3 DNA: TGTGCCAGCATCCAAGAATCCACAGGGGGCAATGAGCAGTTCTTC
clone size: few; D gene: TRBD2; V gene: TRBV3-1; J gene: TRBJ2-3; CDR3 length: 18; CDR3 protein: CASSRRGSRGRSTDTQYF; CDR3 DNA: TGTGCCAGCAGTCGAAGGGGTTCTCGCGGGAGAAGCACAGATACGCAGTATTTT
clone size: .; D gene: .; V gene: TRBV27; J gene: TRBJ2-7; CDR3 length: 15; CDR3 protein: CASSFQYGTPYEQYF; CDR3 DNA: TGTGCCAGCAGTTTTCAGTACGGGACCCCCTACGAGCAGTACTTC
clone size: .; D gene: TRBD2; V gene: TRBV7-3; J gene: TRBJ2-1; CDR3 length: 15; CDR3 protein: CASSDRRGSYNEQFF; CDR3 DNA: TGTGCCAGCAGCGACCGACGCGGGAGTTACAATGAGCAGTTCTTC
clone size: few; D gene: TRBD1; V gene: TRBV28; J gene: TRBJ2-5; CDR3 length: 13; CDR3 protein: CASSSTGGATQYF; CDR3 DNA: TGTGCCAGCAGTTCGACAGGGGGCGCGACCCAGTACTTC
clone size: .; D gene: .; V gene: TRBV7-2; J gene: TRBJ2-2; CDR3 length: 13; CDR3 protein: CASRDSPTGELFF; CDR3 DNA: TGTGCCAGCAGGGACAGTCCTACCGGGGAGCTGTTTTTT
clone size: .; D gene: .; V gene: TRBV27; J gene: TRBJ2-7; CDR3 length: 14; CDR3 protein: CASRTTSSSYEQYF; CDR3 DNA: TGTGCCAGCAGAACAACCTCTAGCTCCTACGAGCAGTACTTC
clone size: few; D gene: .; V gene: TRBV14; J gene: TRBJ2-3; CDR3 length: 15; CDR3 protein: CASSLVGQTTDTQYF; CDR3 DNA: TGTGCCAGCAGCCTTGTGGGGCAGACCACAGATACGCAGTATTTT
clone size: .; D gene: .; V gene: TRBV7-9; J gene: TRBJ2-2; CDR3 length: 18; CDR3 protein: CASSAEGFLTTNTGELFF; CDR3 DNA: TGTGCCAGCAGCGCTGAGGGGTTTCTCACAACGAACACCGGGGAGCTGTTTTTT
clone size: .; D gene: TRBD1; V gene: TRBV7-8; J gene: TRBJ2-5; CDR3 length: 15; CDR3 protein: CASSLEQGAGETQYF; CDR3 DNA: TGTGCCAGTAGCTTAGAGCAGGGGGCGGGGGAGACCCAGTACTTC
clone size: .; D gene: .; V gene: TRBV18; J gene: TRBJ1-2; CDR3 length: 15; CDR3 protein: CASSPSMGFNYGYTF; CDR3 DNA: TGTGCCAGCTCACCATCAATGGGTTTTAACTATGGCTACACCTTC
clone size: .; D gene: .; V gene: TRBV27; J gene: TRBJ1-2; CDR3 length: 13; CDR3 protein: CASSGGAGYGYTF; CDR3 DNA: TGTGCCAGCAGCGGAGGCGCGGGCTATGGCTACACCTTC
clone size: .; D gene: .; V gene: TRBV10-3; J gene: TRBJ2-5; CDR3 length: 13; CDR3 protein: CAIRDGQKETQYF; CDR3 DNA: TGTGCCATCAGAGATGGACAGAAAGAGACCCAGTACTTC
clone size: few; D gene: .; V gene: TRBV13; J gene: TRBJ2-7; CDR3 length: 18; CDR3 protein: CASSLGSGARQSSYEQYF; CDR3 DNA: TGTGCCAGCAGCTTAGGGTCAGGGGCCAGACAAAGCTCCTACGAGCAGTACTTC
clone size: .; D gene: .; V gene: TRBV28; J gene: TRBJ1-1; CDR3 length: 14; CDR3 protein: CASSPVLGRTEAFF; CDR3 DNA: TGTGCCAGCAGCCCAGTCCTGGGTCGGACTGAAGCTTTCTTT
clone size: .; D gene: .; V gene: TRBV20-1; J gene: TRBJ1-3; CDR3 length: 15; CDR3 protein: CSARDGASSGNTIYF; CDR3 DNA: TGCAGTGCTAGAGATGGGGCCTCCTCTGGAAACACCATATATTTT
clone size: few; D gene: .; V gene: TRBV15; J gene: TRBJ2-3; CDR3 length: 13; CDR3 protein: CATSPDSTDTQYF; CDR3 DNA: TGTGCCACCAGCCCGGACAGCACAGATACGCAGTATTTT
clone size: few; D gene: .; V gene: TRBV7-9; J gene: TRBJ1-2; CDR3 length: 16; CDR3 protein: CASSYPGGAPNYGYTF; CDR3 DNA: TGTGCCAGCAGCTACCCCGGCGGGGCACCAAACTATGGCTACACCTTC
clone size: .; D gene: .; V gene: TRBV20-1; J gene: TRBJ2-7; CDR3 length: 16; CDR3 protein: CSARRRGLGQKNEQYF; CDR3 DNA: TGCAGTGCTAGACGGAGGGGCCTAGGACAGAAGAACGAGCAGTACTTC
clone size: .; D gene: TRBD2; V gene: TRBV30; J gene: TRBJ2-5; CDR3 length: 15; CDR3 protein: CAWSPQAGGQETQYF; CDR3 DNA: TGTGCCTGGAGTCCCCAGGCGGGAGGGCAGGAGACCCAGTACTTC
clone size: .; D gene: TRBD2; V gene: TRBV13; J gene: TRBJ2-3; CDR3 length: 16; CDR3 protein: CASSFGGGRSTDTQYF; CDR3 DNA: TGTGCCAGCAGCTTCGGGGGCGGGAGGAGTACAGATACGCAGTATTTT
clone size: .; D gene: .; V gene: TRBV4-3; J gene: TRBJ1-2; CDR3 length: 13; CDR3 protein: CASSQRTNYGYTF; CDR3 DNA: TGCGCCAGCAGCCAACGGACTAACTATGGCTACACCTTC
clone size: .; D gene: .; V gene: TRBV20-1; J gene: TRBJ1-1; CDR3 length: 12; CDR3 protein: CSARPRVEEAFF; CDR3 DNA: TGCAGTGCTAGGCCCCGGGTTGAAGAAGCTTTCTTT
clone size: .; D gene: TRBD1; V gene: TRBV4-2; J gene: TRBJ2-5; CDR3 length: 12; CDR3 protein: CASSLDRNKQYF; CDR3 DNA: TGTGCCAGCAGCTTGGACAGGAACAAGCAGTACTTC
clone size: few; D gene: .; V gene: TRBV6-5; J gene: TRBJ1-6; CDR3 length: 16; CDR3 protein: CASSYSSQGSNSPLHF; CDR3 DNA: TGTGCCAGCAGTTACTCGAGCCAGGGAAGTAATTCACCCCTCCACTTT
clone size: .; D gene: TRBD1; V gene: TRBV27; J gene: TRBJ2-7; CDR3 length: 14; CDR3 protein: CASRLDRGWGEQYF; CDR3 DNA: TGCGCCAGCAGGCTCGACAGGGGGTGGGGCGAGCAGTACTTC
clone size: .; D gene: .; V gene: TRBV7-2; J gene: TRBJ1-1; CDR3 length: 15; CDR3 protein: CASSPGHRINTEAFF; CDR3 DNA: TGTGCCAGCAGCCCGGGACACAGGATCAACACTGAAGCTTTCTTT